These 32 T cell receptor beta chains were all obtained from the same sample, sequenced in a study of blood T cells in healthy people across ages. PCR was performed a second time for about 7 to 11 cycles using a sample-barcoded 5' primer and a J-beta primer mix. TCRdb ran MiXCR on the 5' RACE reads and lists one entry per CDR3 protein. The sample consists of about 1,400,000 distinct CDR3 sequences, about 43% of them appearing once. The sequencing sample was made of blood. The source of these receptors is a woman younger than 30 in good health.

The chain's CDR3 is CSARFWTDTQYF. The CDR3 bases are TGCAGTGCTAGATTCTGGACAGATACGCAGTATTTT. The chain has TRBV20-1 and TRBJ2-3; no reliable D call. Trimming removed 2 bases from V and 3 bases from J, with 6 bases in between. Germline CDR1 is DFQATT and CDR2 is SNEGSKA (reference sequence). This CDR3 comprises 12 residues.

The rearrangement links TRBV6-6 to TRBJ2-1; 7 bases fit TRBD2. Germline lookup yields CDR1 MNHNY and CDR2 SVGAGI (reference sequence). The CDR3 has 16 amino acids. With V trimmed by 8 bases and J by 1 base, 11 bases remained unmatched. The CDR3 loop is CASLGSSGSSYNEQFF. CDR3 coding DNA: TGTGCCAGCCTTGGATCTAGCGGATCTTCCTACAATGAGCAGTTCTTC.

With regard to this clonotype: A junction end diverges from the germline sequence, so it may reflect a read error. The chain has TRBV5-1 and TRBJ2-1; no reliable D call. The V gene's germline CDR1 is SGHRS and CDR2 YFSETQ. CDR3 length equals 14 residues. In nucleotides, the CDR3 is TGTGCCAGCCACCTACGGAATTGGGACAATGAGCAGTTCTTC. Translation gives CASHLRNWDNEQFF.

This clonotype was seen only once. V is TRBV5-4 and J is TRBJ1-1, with D possibly matching TRBD1 (6 bases). Germline assignment: CDR1 SGHNT and CDR2 YYREEE (reference sequence). Trimming removed 4 bases from V and 5 bases from J, with 18 bases in between. The CDR3 sequence is 15 residues long. In DNA, the CDR3 is TGTGCCAGCAGCCCGGGGAACAGGGAACGGACTGAAGCTTTCTTT. It yields the protein CASSPGNRERTEAFF.

The chain has TRBV7-8 and TRBJ2-3; D remains unclear. Trimming cost V 2 bases and J 4 bases, with 13 bases left between them. The germline gives CDR1 SGHVS, CDR2 FQNEAQ. The CDR3 is 15 residues long. CDR3 coding DNA: TGTGCCAGCAGCTTATCCTGGCGCGGTCCAGATACGCAGTATTTT. Translated, it gives CASSLSWRGPDTQYF.

This chain links TRBV9 with TRBJ2-7; D not certain. The DNA end is a closer match to TRBJ2-5, so the J assignment may be wrong. The germline gives CDR1 SGDLS, CDR2 YYNGEE. This CDR3 is built from 14 residues. CDR3: CASSPHGAEETQYF. The CDR3, as DNA: TGTGCCAGCAGCCCTCATGGCGCCGAAGAGACCCAGTACTTC.

Points on this clonotype: One end of the junction is discordant with germline, which a read error may explain. The CDR3 protein is CASSPPASGFYIEQFF. In DNA, the CDR3 is TGTGCCAGCAGCCCCCCAGCTAGCGGCTTCTACATTGAGCAGTTCTTC. The V gene is TRBV7-9, the J gene TRBJ2-1; 7 bases fit TRBD2. The CDR3 has 16 amino acids. Germline CDR1 is SEHNR and CDR2 is FQNEAQ (reference sequence).

Only a few counts were recorded for this clonotype. The CDR3 sequence is CASSLGQRPMHEQYF. The DNA of the CDR3 is TGTGCCAGCAGCTTAGGCCAGCGTCCCATGCACGAGCAGTACTTC. The V and J genes are TRBV7-2 and TRBJ2-7, with no clear D. The CDR3 has 15 amino acids. The ends were cut back, 1 base at V and 5 bases at J, with 15 bases in the middle. The germline CDR1 and CDR2 sequences are SGHTA and FQGNSA. Together with reference TRBV7-2 and TRBJ2-7, the CDR3 gives the full variable domain: GAGVSQSPSNKVTEKGKDVELRCDPISGHTALYWYRQSLGQGLEFLIYFQGNSAPDKSGLPSDRFSAERTGGSVSTLTIQRTQQEDSAVYLCASSLGQRPMHEQYFGPGTRLTVT.

This clonotype came up a few times. V and J are TRBV27 and TRBJ2-7; 7 nucleotides align to TRBD2. Germline CDR1 and CDR2: MNHEY and SMNVEV (reference sequence). Trimming at V came to 4 bases and at J to 6 bases, leaving 9 bases not matched to a gene. CDR3 length: 14 amino acids. The DNA for the CDR3 is TGTGCCAGCAGTTCCGTCAGGACTAGTCCCGAGCAGTACTTC. This translates into CASSSVRTSPEQYF.

In the case of this clonotype: Relative to the germline gene, one junction end is altered; a read error may explain this. The chain uses TRBV5-1 and TRBJ1-2; TRBD1 agrees at 9 bases. Germline V gene lookup returns CDR1 SGHRS and CDR2 YFSETQ. CDR3 length: 16 amino acids. For the CDR3, the DNA is TGCGCCAGCAGCCCCACAGGGGGCCCAGCTAACTATGGCTGCACCTTC. Translated, it gives CASSPTGGPANYGCTF.

This clonotype was observed at least ten times. J is TRBJ2-1 and V is TRBV21-1; the listed D gene, TRBD1, was not tested against the DNA. TRBV21-1 is reported as a pseudogene. The CDR3 runs 13 residues. The CDR3 sequence: CASSKRGRNEQFF. The CDR3 nucleotides read TGTGCCAGCAGCAAAAGGGGCCGAAATGAGCAGTTCTTC.

The V and J genes are TRBV7-3 and TRBJ1-2; tentatively, D is TRBD1 (5 bases). The CDR3 runs 16 residues. The ends were cut back, 5 bases at V and 2 bases at J, with 18 bases in the middle. The germline V gene encodes CDR1 SGHTA and CDR2 FQGTGA. The CDR3 spells CASSPSPTEANYGYTF. The CDR3 DNA follows: TGTGCCAGCAGCCCTTCCCCGACAGAGGCAAACTATGGCTACACCTTC. The full variable domain, with the rest looked up from reference TRBV7-3 and TRBJ1-2, is GAGVSQTPSNKVTEKGKYVELRCDPISGHTALYWYRQSLGQGPEFLIYFQGTGAADDSGLPNDRFFAVRPEGSVSTLKIQRTERGDSAVYLCASSPSPTEANYGYTFGSGTRLTVV.

V gene TRBV30 combines with J gene TRBJ2-1, with D possibly TRBD2 on 5 matching bases. CDR1 is GTSNPN and CDR2 is SVGIG in the germline V gene (reference sequence). The CDR3 has 16 amino acids. The V end was cut by 3 bases, the J end by 4 bases, with 19 bases between. The CDR3 sequence is CAWRRLAGESYNEQFF. Here the CDR3 DNA reads TGTGCCTGGAGACGGTTAGCCGGGGAATCTTACAATGAGCAGTTCTTC.

V usage is TRBV3-1 and J usage is TRBJ1-2; D possibly corresponds to TRBD1 (6 bases). CDR3 length equals 13 residues. With 2 bases removed from V and 7 bases from J, the gap between germline ends came to 11 bases. Germline-derived CDR1 and CDR2 are LGHDT and YNNKEL (reference sequence). The CDR3, as DNA: TGTGCCAGCAGCCAACTGGGGGGCGGTGGCTACACCTTC. It specifies CASSQLGGGGYTF.

The chain has TRBV12-3 or TRBV12-4 and TRBJ1-1, with unresolved D. CDR3 length: 14 residues. V gave up 8 bases and J gave up 11 bases, with 24 bases separating them. For the CDR3, the DNA is TGTGCCAGCCGACGGAGGAGTCTCGGCCCCCGGGCTTTCTTT. This codes for CASRRRSLGPRAFF.

This clonotype was found many times. At one of its ends the junction is not consistent with the germline gene, which may arise from a read error. This chain links TRBV4-1 with TRBJ2-1, with D hard to call. The CDR3 has 11 amino acids. Germline lookup yields CDR1 MGHRA and CDR2 YSYEKL. For the CDR3, the DNA is TGTGCCAGCAGTGCCCGTAATGAGCAGTTCTTC. This gives the protein CASSARNEQFF.

V usage is TRBV20-1 and J usage is TRBJ2-4; 9 nucleotides align to TRBD1. Per the germline V gene, CDR1 is DFQATT and CDR2 is SNEGSKA (reference sequence). The CDR3 is 17 residues long. V lost 2 bases, J lost 0 bases, and 8 bases stayed unmatched. CDR3 in amino acids: CSARNPGQGLAKNIQYF. DNA for the CDR3: TGCAGTGCTAGAAATCCGGGACAGGGACTAGCCAAAAACATTCAGTACTTC.

This clonotype appeared a few times. The chain combines TRBV4-1 with TRBJ1-2; 9 positions agree with TRBD1. Germline V lookup: CDR1 MGHRA, CDR2 YSYEKL. The CDR3 runs to 19 residues. After removal of 4 bases from V and 6 bases from J, the junction contained 21 bases not matched to a gene. CDR3 region: CASSPISMPPGDRADGYTF. CDR3 coding DNA: TGCGCCAGCAGCCCGATAAGCATGCCTCCCGGGGACAGGGCTGATGGCTACACCTTC.

The chain joins TRBV7-2 to TRBJ2-3, with D unclear. CDR1 and CDR2 (germline): SGHTA, FQGNSA. V was trimmed by 0 bases and J by 6 bases, leaving 7 bases between them. The CDR3 has 13 residues. CDR3 amino acids: CASSLAYSDTQYF. The DNA for the CDR3 is TGTGCCAGCAGCTTAGCCTACTCGGATACGCAGTATTTT.

This chain links TRBV6-5 with TRBJ2-2; no firm D call. Germline-derived CDR1 and CDR2 are MNHEY and SVGAGI. The length of the CDR3 is 14 residues. V lost 2 bases, J lost 6 bases, and 10 bases lay in between. CDR3 bases: TGTGCCAGCAGTTACGGAATAGGGCCCGGGGAGCTGTTTTTT. It is translated as CASSYGIGPGELFF.

This clonotype was detected once. The chain joins TRBV7-2 to TRBJ2-5; possibly TRBD2 for D (6 bases). V lost 2 bases, J lost 11 bases, and 18 bases lay in between. Germline assignment: CDR1 SGHTA and CDR2 FQGNSA. This CDR3 has 14 amino acids. The CDR3 coding sequence is TGTGCCAGCAGCTTACAGGAGGGAGTAAGAGAGCAGTACTTC. It yields the protein CASSLQEGVREQYF.

A few counts support this clonotype. The chain's CDR3 is CASSYLPHNEQFF. The CDR3 DNA reads as TGTGCCAGCAGTTACTTGCCCCATAATGAGCAGTTCTTC. This chain connects TRBV6-2 or TRBV6-3 to TRBJ2-1; D not resolved. V was clipped by 1 base and J by 7 bases, with 8 bases between them. This CDR3 has 13 amino acids. CDR1 is MNHEY, CDR2 SVGEGT, per germline.

This clonotype was picked up many times. The chain carries TRBV13 and TRBJ2-5, with 8 bases aligning to TRBD1. The ends lost 0 bases at V and 5 bases at J; junction bases unmatched: 2. The CDR3 extends over 14 amino acids. Germline values: CDR1 PRHDT, CDR2 FYEKMQ (reference sequence). CDR3 region: CASSLGDRGETQYF. CDR3 nucleotide sequence: TGTGCCAGCAGCTTAGGCGACAGGGGCGAGACCCAGTACTTC.

There are a few counts of this clonotype. The CDR3 DNA follows: TGTGCCAGCAGAATTGGGACTAGCGGAGCCTACGAGCAGTACTTC. It encodes CASRIGTSGAYEQYF. The chain combines TRBV27 with TRBJ2-5; TRBD2 matches at 11 bases. The DNA end lines up better with TRBJ2-7; the J call may be wrong. The germline CDR1 and CDR2 sequences are MNHEY and SMNVEV (reference sequence). The CDR3 contains 15 residues.

This clonotype has only a few counts. The chain links TRBV24-1 to TRBJ1-2; the D is unclear. CDR1 is KGHDR and CDR2 is SFDVKD in the germline V gene. The V gene lost 4 bases and the J gene lost 6 bases, with 17 bases spanning the gap. The CDR3 length is 15 residues. CDR3 in amino acids: CATSELKGRKDGYTF. CDR3 sequence (DNA): TGTGCCACCAGTGAGCTGAAAGGGCGGAAGGATGGCTACACCTTC.

V is TRBV5-1 and J is TRBJ2-6; D perhaps matches TRBD2 (5 bases). Trimming shortened V by 2 bases and J by 3 bases, and 12 bases separated the two germline ends. Germline lookup yields CDR1 SGHRS and CDR2 YFSETQ. The CDR3 sequence is 16 residues long. CDR3 protein: CASSFGGVLGANVLTF. In DNA form, the CDR3 reads TGCGCCAGCAGCTTCGGAGGCGTTCTTGGGGCCAACGTCCTGACTTTC.

V and J are TRBV27 and TRBJ2-1, with 9 bases identical to TRBD1. From germline, CDR1 is MNHEY and CDR2 SMNVEV (reference sequence). J gave up 3 bases and V 7 bases, and 10 bases lay outside the gene matches. This CDR3 contains 16 residues. In DNA, the CDR3 is TGTGCCAGCATCCTCTCCGGGACAGGGCTCTACAATGAGCAGTTCTTC. Its translation is CASILSGTGLYNEQFF.

This clonotype was detected a few times. The chain carries TRBV20-1 and TRBJ2-1, with 9 bases aligning to TRBD2. J gave up 3 bases and V 0 bases, and 3 bases lay outside the gene matches. The CDR3 is 15 amino acids. Germline V CDR1 and CDR2: DFQATT, SNEGSKA (reference sequence). CDR3 sequence (DNA): TGCAGTGCTAGAGATGGGCGGGGGGGCTACAATGAGCAGTTCTTC. Translated: CSARDGRGGYNEQFF.

The chain links TRBV7-6 to TRBJ2-1; the match to TRBD2 covers 12 bases. Trimming took 5 bases from V and 9 from J; bases not matched to a gene: 11. Per germline, CDR1 SGHVS and CDR2 FNYEAQ. The CDR3 is 16 residues long. The CDR3 region is CASSALLAGGSGEQFF. As DNA, the CDR3 is TGTGCCAGCAGCGCACTACTAGCGGGGGGCAGCGGTGAGCAGTTCTTC.

The rearrangement uses TRBV14 and TRBJ2-7; 10 bases line up with TRBD2. In germline, CDR1 is SGHDN, CDR2 FVKESK. V dropped 4 bases and J dropped 5; count of bases not matched to a gene: 11. The CDR3 is made up of 16 amino acids. DNA of the CDR3: TGTGCCAGCAGCCCGACTGAGGCTAGCGGGAGTCACGAGCAGTACTTC. Residues: CASSPTEASGSHEQYF.

The genes are TRBV5-1 and TRBJ2-1; 7 positions agree with TRBD2. Germline V gives CDR1 SGHRS, CDR2 YFSETQ. The CDR3 runs 16 residues. V was clipped by 3 bases and J by 2 bases; unmatched bases: 8. The CDR3, as DNA: TGCGCCAGCAGCTCCTATGGGGGAGGGGCCTACAATGAGCAGTTCTTC. Its translation is CASSSYGGGAYNEQFF.

J is TRBJ2-5 and V is TRBV6-1, with D possibly matching TRBD1 (6 bases). CDR3 length: 13 amino acids. In germline, CDR1 is MNHNS, CDR2 SASEGT. Deletions cut 0 bases from V and 11 bases from J, with 13 bases between. The DNA for the CDR3 is TGTGCCAGCAGTGAAGCCGAGGGAAGGGGGCAGTACTTC. Protein sequence: CASSEAEGRGQYF.